This T cell receptor beta chain was identified during a study of blood T cell repertoires in COVID-19. Study information: Sites across the United States, Italy and Spain contributed samples from acute and convalescent COVID-19.

Generated by immunoSEQ multiplex PCR, the TCRdb table keeps only in-frame clones and is missing some. This table has 140,000 to 150,000 clones, around 86% appearing once. By share of the sample, this clone is medium-sized (0.01 to 0.1%). The CDR3 is 15 amino acids. Germline V gene data show CDR1 as MNHEY and CDR2 as SMNVEV (reference sequence). V was clipped by 5 bases and J by 0 bases, with 11 bases between them. Two negative PCRs, clearance, or symptom resolution had been documented for recovered Cohort 3 donors. The sequence was obtained from a man between 50 and 59 years old who had recovered from COVID-19. J is TRBJ2-1 and V is TRBV27; D uncertain. The sample consisted of PBMCs or T cells enriched from blood (not recorded which). CDR3 loop: CASSPSHSSYNEQFF. CDR3 DNA sequence: TGTGCCAGCAGTCCCTCTCACAGCTCCTACAATGAGCAGTTCTTC.